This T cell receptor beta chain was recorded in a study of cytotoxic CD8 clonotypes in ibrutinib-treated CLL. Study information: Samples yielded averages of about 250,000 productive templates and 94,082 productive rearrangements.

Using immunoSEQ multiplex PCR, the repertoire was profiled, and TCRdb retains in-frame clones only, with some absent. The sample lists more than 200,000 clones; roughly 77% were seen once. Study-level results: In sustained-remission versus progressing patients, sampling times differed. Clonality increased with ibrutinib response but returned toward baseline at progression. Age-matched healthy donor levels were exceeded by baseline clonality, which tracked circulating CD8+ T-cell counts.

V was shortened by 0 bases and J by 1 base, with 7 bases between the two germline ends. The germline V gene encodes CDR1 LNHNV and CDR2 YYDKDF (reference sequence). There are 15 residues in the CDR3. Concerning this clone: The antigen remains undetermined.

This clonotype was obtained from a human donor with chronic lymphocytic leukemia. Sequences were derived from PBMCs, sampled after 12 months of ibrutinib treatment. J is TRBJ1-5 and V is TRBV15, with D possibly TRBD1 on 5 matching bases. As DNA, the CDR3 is TGTGCCACCAGCAGAGAGGGGGGGAGCAATCAGCCCCAGCATTTT. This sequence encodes CATSREGGSNQPQHF.